This T cell receptor beta chain was captured by sequencing in a study of blood T cell repertoires in COVID-19. The germline V gene encodes CDR1 SGHRS and CDR2 YFSETQ. Deletions cut 4 bases from V and 1 base from J, with 11 bases between. CDR3 length equals 14 residues. A word on this clone: The sample holds other DNA sequences that translate to the same CDR3.

Enrollees, about 18 to 90 years old, lived in about two dozen US areas. Which cohort a participant joined came from the clinical history participants gave. Recovery among Cohort 3 donors was established by two negative PCRs, clearance, or symptom resolution. Method: immunoSEQ multiplex PCR; TCRdb's copy keeps in-frame clones and lacks some. The table lists about 190,000 clones, roughly 84% of them singletons. Material for sequencing was PBMCs or T cells enriched from blood (not recorded which). This TCR was recovered from a woman aged 25 to 39 who had recovered from COVID-19. This chain links TRBV5-1 with TRBJ1-1; weak D call: TRBD1 (6 bases). The CDR3 nucleotides are TGCGCCAGCAGCCTACAGGGTCAGAACACTGAAGCTTTCTTT. As protein: CASSLQGQNTEAFF.